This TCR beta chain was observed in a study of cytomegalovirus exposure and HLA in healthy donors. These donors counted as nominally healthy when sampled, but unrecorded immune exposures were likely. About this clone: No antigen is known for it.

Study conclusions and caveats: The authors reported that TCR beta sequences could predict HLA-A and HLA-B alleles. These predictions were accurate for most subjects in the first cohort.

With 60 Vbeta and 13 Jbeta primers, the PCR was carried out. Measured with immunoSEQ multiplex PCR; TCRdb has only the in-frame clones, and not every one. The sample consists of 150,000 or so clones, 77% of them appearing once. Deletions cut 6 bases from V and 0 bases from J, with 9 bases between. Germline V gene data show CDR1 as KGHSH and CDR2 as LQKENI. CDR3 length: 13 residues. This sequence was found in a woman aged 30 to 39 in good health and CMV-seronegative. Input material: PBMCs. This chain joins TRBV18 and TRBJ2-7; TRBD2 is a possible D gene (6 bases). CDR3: CASSAGSSYEQYF. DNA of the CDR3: TGTGCCAGCTCCGCGGGAAGCTCCTACGAGCAGTACTTC.